The 26 T cell receptor beta chains below were found in one sample sequenced in a study of T-cell reconstitution after alpha-beta-depleted transplantation in children. Unique molecular identifiers were incorporated when the TCRbeta library was constructed. Each CDR3 protein gets one entry after TCRdb re-called the PCR reads with MiXCR. The repertoire holds 490,000 or so distinct CDR3 sequences, with about 11% as singletons. Source: PBMCs, taken before TCRalphabeta/CD19-depleted stem cell transplant. The receptors stem from a child between 2 and 9 years old with inherited bone marrow failure, due to receive a stem cell transplant.

This clonotype came up many times. V and J are TRBV7-9 and TRBJ1-6, with D possibly being TRBD1 (5 bases). V lost 4 bases and J 3 bases, leaving 7 bases between the germline ends. This CDR3 spans 14 amino acids. Germline V gene data show CDR1 as SEHNR and CDR2 as FQNEAQ (reference sequence). The CDR3 bases are TGTGCCAGCAGCTACGGGGGCTATAATTCACCCCTCCACTTT. It specifies CASSYGGYNSPLHF.

The rearrangement links TRBV7-9 to TRBJ2-7; possibly TRBD1 or TRBD2 for D (6 bases each). Trimming pared 4 bases from V and 0 bases from J, leaving 10 bases between. The CDR3 loop spans 14 amino acids. The germline V gene encodes CDR1 SEHNR and CDR2 FQNEAQ (reference sequence). The CDR3 DNA follows: TGTGCCAGCAGCTCGGGGGCTCTCTCCTACGAGCAGTACTTC. Its protein product is CASSSGALSYEQYF.

On this clonotype itself: This could be a read error, since a much larger clone is one nucleotide away. The rearrangement joins TRBV10-3 to TRBJ1-2; 7 positions match TRBD1. J gave up 4 bases and V 6 bases, and 5 bases lay outside the gene matches. This CDR3 is built from 13 residues. CDR1 and CDR2 (germline): ENHRY, SYGVKD. CDR3 DNA sequence: TGTGCCATCAGCGGGACAGTGGCCTATGGCTACACCTTC. Translated, it gives CAISGTVAYGYTF.

This clonotype occurred a few times. This chain connects TRBV12-3 or TRBV12-4 to TRBJ1-2; no clear D. The CDR3 sequence is 14 residues long. The germline V and J ends were trimmed by 5 bases and 5 bases, with 15 bases remaining between them. In DNA, the CDR3 is TGTGCCAGCAGTACACACCCCGCTCGGTATGGCTACACCTTC. This codes for CASSTHPARYGYTF.

This clonotype has at least ten counts. The chain joins TRBV7-2 to TRBJ2-7; TRBD2 agrees at 9 bases. This CDR3 contains 16 residues. CDR1 SGHTA and CDR2 FQGNSA come from the germline V gene. Unmatched junction bases numbered 12, after V lost 3 bases and J lost 6 bases. CDR3 in DNA: TGTGCCAGCAGCTTCTATAGCGGGAGTATTGCTGGCGAGCAGTACTTC. Protein product: CASSFYSGSIAGEQYF. Looking up the rest from reference TRBV7-2 and TRBJ2-7 gives the full variable domain: GAGVSQSPSNKVTEKGKDVELRCDPISGHTALYWYRQSLGQGLEFLIYFQGNSAPDKSGLPSDRFSAERTGGSVSTLTIQRTQQEDSAVYLCASSFYSGSIAGEQYFGPGTRLTVT.

The sample holds a few counts of this clonotype. The chain is built from TRBV7-8 and TRBJ2-7, with D unclear. The CDR3 spans 12 residues. The germline V gene has CDR1 SGHVS and CDR2 FQNEAQ. V was cut by 3 bases and J by 5 bases, with 8 bases left in between. Here the CDR3 reads CASSLLANEQYF. The CDR3 region has the DNA TGTGCCAGCAGCTTGTTAGCTAACGAGCAGTACTTC.

This clonotype was counted ten times or more. The V call is TRBV28, the J call TRBJ1-1; possibly TRBD1 for D (5 bases). In germline, CDR1 is MDHEN, CDR2 SYDVKM. The germline V and J ends were trimmed by 6 bases and 0 bases, with 8 bases remaining between them. The CDR3 sequence is 13 residues long. CDR3 in DNA: TGTGCCAGCAGCTCGACAGTGAACACTGAAGCTTTCTTT. Translation gives CASSSTVNTEAFF.

This clonotype was detected ten times or more. V usage is TRBV9 and J usage is TRBJ2-3; 13 nucleotides agree with TRBD2. This CDR3 has 18 amino acids. Unmatched junction bases numbered 8, after V lost 2 bases and J lost 2 bases. Germline CDR1 SGDLS, CDR2 YYNGEE. The CDR3 sequence is CASSVHPGLAGYTDTQYF. Here the CDR3 DNA reads TGTGCCAGCAGCGTCCACCCGGGACTAGCGGGATACACAGATACGCAGTATTTT.

Points on this clonotype: This may stem from a read error, because a much larger clone lies one nucleotide away. This rearrangement joins TRBV28 to TRBJ2-7, with D perhaps given as TRBD1 or TRBD2 (5 bases each). The CDR3 is 13 amino acids. Germline-derived CDR1 and CDR2 are MDHEN and SYDVKM. The CDR3 region is CASSSRDAYEQNF. CDR3 DNA: TGTGCCAGCAGTTCTCGGGACGCCTACGAGCAGAACTTC.

This rearrangement joins TRBV27 to TRBJ2-7, with 7 bases aligning to TRBD2. Germline V gene lookup returns CDR1 MNHEY and CDR2 SMNVEV (reference sequence). The length of the CDR3 is 14 residues. With 5 bases clipped from V and 5 bases from J, the junction kept 9 bases outside the gene matches. The CDR3 coding sequence is TGTGCCAGCAGTCCGGGACTATCAATCCACGAGCAGTACTTC. Translated, it gives CASSPGLSIHEQYF.

This clonotype was seen ten or more times. The chain combines TRBV29-1 with TRBJ2-1, with D unresolved. V was cut by 2 bases and J by 2 bases, with 13 bases left in between. The CDR3 loop spans 15 amino acids. Germline CDR1 and CDR2: SQVTM and ANQGSEA. CDR3 in amino acids: CSVELVEKAYNEQFF. The DNA of the CDR3 is TGCAGCGTTGAACTGGTAGAAAAGGCCTACAATGAGCAGTTCTTC.

This clonotype has a count of ten or more. One junction end does not reproduce the germline sequence, and a read error may be involved. The chain combines TRBV6-1 with TRBJ1-6; D unresolved. The CDR3 is made up of 13 amino acids. CDR1 and CDR2 (germline): MNHNS, SASEGT. As DNA, the CDR3 is TGTGCCAGCAGCCTTAACTATAATTCGCCCCTCCACTTT. Amino acid sequence: CASSLNYNSPLHF.

Many counts were recorded for this clonotype. V gene TRBV4-3 combines with J gene TRBJ1-3; the D gene is possibly TRBD1 (5 bases). This CDR3 is 13 amino acids long. Trimming took off 4 bases at V and 10 bases at J, with 14 bases between the two ends. Germline CDR1 reads LGHNA; CDR2 reads YSLEER. CDR3 nucleotides: TGCGCCAGCAGCCTCGGAGACGGGGCAACCATATATTTT. Translating gives CASSLGDGATIYF.

Ten or more counts support this clonotype. The chain is built from TRBV3-1 and TRBJ2-2; D ambiguous. The CDR3 loop spans 15 amino acids. The germline V gene encodes CDR1 LGHDT and CDR2 YNNKEL (reference sequence). V shed 4 bases and J shed 6 bases, with 15 bases lying between them. The CDR3: CASSRIPFSPGELFF. The CDR3 nucleotides are TGTGCCAGCAGCCGGATACCCTTTAGCCCCGGGGAGCTGTTTTTT. The full variable domain, its missing parts supplied by reference TRBV3-1 and TRBJ2-2, is DTAVSQTPKYLVTQMGNDKSIKCEQNLGHDTMYWYKQDSKKFLKIMFSYNNKELIINETVPNRFSPKSPDKAHLNLHINSLELGDSAVYFCASSRIPFSPGELFFGEGSRLTVL.

This clonotype was found many times. The chain links TRBV12-3 or TRBV12-4 to TRBJ2-7, with 9 bases that match TRBD2. The CDR3 consists of 16 residues. The V segment lost 3 bases and the J segment 5 bases; nucleotides outside the gene matches: 11. In DNA form, the CDR3 reads TGTGCCAGCAGTTTTACCGGCGGGAGGGCCTTCAACGAGCAGTACTTC. Its protein is CASSFTGGRAFNEQYF.

This clonotype was counted between two and nine times. The chain joins TRBV30 to TRBJ1-4, with D possibly matching TRBD1 (6 bases). With 3 bases removed from V and 2 bases from J, the gap between germline ends came to 13 bases. The CDR3 extends over 15 amino acids. The germline V gene has CDR1 GTSNPN and CDR2 SVGIG (reference sequence). The CDR3 DNA follows: TGTGCCTGGAGACCGAAGGGGGGGACTAATGAAAAACTGTTTTTT. Translated: CAWRPKGGTNEKLFF.

This clonotype was counted at least ten times. V usage is TRBV3-1 and J usage is TRBJ1-2, with 7 bases fitting TRBD1. Germline CDR1 and CDR2: LGHDT and YNNKEL (reference sequence). The CDR3 is 12 residues long. V lost 9 bases and J lost 8; bases outside the gene matches: 9. CDR3 in amino acids: CASSRDRGGYTF. CDR3 nucleotide sequence: TGTGCCAGTTCCCGGGACAGAGGGGGCTACACCTTC.

Many counts were recorded for this clonotype. This rearrangement joins TRBV29-1 to TRBJ2-5, with TRBD1 matching 8 bases. Germline V CDR1 and CDR2: SQVTM, ANQGSEA. After removal of 1 base from V and 5 bases from J, the junction contained 6 bases not matched to a gene. This CDR3 spans 14 amino acids. CDR3 sequence (DNA): TGCAGCGTTGAAGTGGACAGGGCGGTTGAGACCCAGTACTTC. Protein: CSVEVDRAVETQYF. Together with reference TRBV29-1 and TRBJ2-5, the CDR3 gives the full variable domain: SAVISQKPSRDICQRGTSLTIQCQVDSQVTMMFWYRQQPGQSLTLIATANQGSEATYESGFVIDKFPISRPNLTFSTLTVSNMSPEDSSIYLCSVEVDRAVETQYFGPGTRLLVL.

This clonotype was counted many times. The chain joins TRBV12-3 or TRBV12-4 to TRBJ2-3, with 7 bases identical to TRBD2. V lost 0 bases and J lost 7; bases outside the gene matches: 7. CDR3 length: 15 residues. CDR3 sequence: CASSLALPGRYTQYF. For the CDR3, the DNA is TGTGCCAGCAGTTTAGCGCTCCCCGGGAGGTATACGCAGTATTTT.

This clonotype was detected many times. The CDR3 DNA is TGTGCCAGCAGTTTATCCCCCGGGACACGTAACTATGGCTACACCTTC. Translated, it gives CASSLSPGTRNYGYTF. The chain employs TRBV27 and TRBJ1-2, with a tentative D call TRBD1 (6 bases). This CDR3 comprises 16 residues. Germline lookup yields CDR1 MNHEY and CDR2 SMNVEV (reference sequence). V lost 0 bases and J lost 1, with 12 bases in between.

This clonotype has ten or more counts. This rearrangement joins TRBV7-9 to TRBJ2-1, with D unresolved. Trimming stripped 5 bases from V and 6 bases from J, with 17 bases between. The CDR3 spans 15 residues. In germline, CDR1 is SEHNR, CDR2 FQNEAQ (reference sequence). In DNA form, the CDR3 reads TGTGCCAGCAGCCGGCCATTCCAGGTCCCCAATGAGCAGTTCTTC. Its translation is CASSRPFQVPNEQFF.

This clonotype has ten or more counts. This chain links TRBV4-2 with TRBJ2-2; maybe TRBD2 (5 bases). The germline V and J ends were trimmed by 2 bases and 4 bases, with 8 bases remaining between them. Germline lookup yields CDR1 LGHNA and CDR2 YNFKEQ. This CDR3 spans 14 amino acids. The CDR3 nucleotides are TGTGCCAGCAGCCAAAAGGGAGCCACCGGGGAGCTGTTTTTT. Protein: CASSQKGATGELFF.

The rearrangement uses TRBV11-2 and TRBJ2-5; D unclear. The CDR3 is made up of 14 amino acids. Germline lookup yields CDR1 SGHAT and CDR2 FQNNGV. V gave up 5 bases and J gave up 2 bases, with 12 bases separating them. This chain's CDR3 is CASSLPWGQETQYF. CDR3 in DNA: TGTGCCAGCAGCCTGCCATGGGGACAAGAGACCCAGTACTTC.

V is TRBV28 and J is TRBJ2-7; 10 bases match TRBD1. The CDR3 is 14 amino acids. V lost 8 bases to trimming and J lost 3 bases; unmatched junction nucleotides: 7. CDR1 MDHEN and CDR2 SYDVKM come from the germline V gene. The CDR3 bases are TGTGCCAGCCGAGAGACAGGGGGCCACTACGAGCAGTACTTC. It codes for CASRETGGHYEQYF.

This clonotype was seen repeatedly, ten times or more. The J gene is TRBJ2-1, the V gene TRBV7-8; D is undetermined. V shed 5 bases and J shed 5 bases, with 16 bases lying between them. The germline V gene has CDR1 SGHVS and CDR2 FQNEAQ. The CDR3 consists of 15 residues. The CDR3 DNA follows: TGTGCCAGCAGCCCCCTGGCGGATAGGGACAATGAGCAGTTCTTC. Its translation is CASSPLADRDNEQFF.

This clonotype was seen more than once but under ten times. The gene calls are TRBV20-1 and TRBJ2-1; tentatively, D is TRBD2 (7 bases). Trimming left V 5 bases short and J 15 bases short, with 17 bases between. Germline V gene lookup returns CDR1 DFQATT and CDR2 SNEGSKA (reference sequence). The CDR3 loop spans 11 amino acids. The CDR3 region is CSAGGPASGFF. CDR3 bases: TGCAGTGCTGGGGGGCCGGCTAGCGGGTTCTTC.